Listed below are T cell receptor beta chains from one sample, sequenced in a study of OX40 agonist ivuxolimab in advanced cancers. Only in-frame clones appear in the TCRdb table, and some are missing; sequencing was by immunoSEQ multiplex PCR. The table shows approximately 81,000 clones, with 86% occurring only once. The material sequenced was CD4+ or CD8+ T cells sorted from blood, taken in a trial of the OX40 agonist ivuxolimab. The source is an adult with an advanced solid tumor such as melanoma, head and neck, liver or kidney cancer. CDR3s include the opening cysteine and the closing phenylalanine or tryptophan. The D gene is left open where the match is weak. A row's size may be missing; if present it is once, few, many or a size class.

cdr3_length	v_call	clone_size	j_call	d_call	cdr3_aa	cdr3_nt
18	TRBV6-1	-	TRBJ2-3	TRBD1	CASSERPNLAGGSDTQYF	TGTGCCAGCAGTGAGCGGCCTAACCTAGCAGGGGGTTCAGATACGCAGTATTTT
19	TRBV27	-	TRBJ2-1	TRBD2	CASSLSRLAGGPRSDEQFF	TGTGCCAGCAGTTTATCAAGGCTAGCGGGAGGGCCCAGGTCGGATGAGCAGTTCTTC
17	TRBV5-1	-	TRBJ2-3	TRBD2	CASSLVASGSPGDTQYF	TGCGCCAGCAGCTTGGTGGCTAGCGGGTCCCCTGGGGATACGCAGTATTTT
14	TRBV10-3	-	TRBJ1-6	-	CAISVSSYNSPLHF	TGTGCCATCAGTGTTTCCAGCTATAATTCACCCCTCCACTTT
14	TRBV10-3	-	TRBJ1-2	-	CAISVGGGSYGYTF	TGTGCCATCAGTGTTGGGGGGGGCAGCTATGGCTACACCTTC
15	TRBV6-1	-	TRBJ2-4	TRBD1	CASRQEPGQGNIQYF	TGTGCCAGCAGGCAAGAACCCGGACAGGGGAACATTCAGTACTTC
16	TRBV14	-	TRBJ2-1	TRBD2	CASSPMRAGGLDEQFF	TGTGCCAGCAGCCCAATGCGCGCGGGAGGGTTGGATGAGCAGTTCTTC
15	TRBV11-2	-	TRBJ1-4	-	CASSPGISTNEKLFF	TGTGCCAGCAGCCCAGGGATCTCAACTAATGAAAAACTGTTTTTT
14	TRBV19	-	TRBJ2-1	TRBD2	CASSPGTSGTDEFF	TGTGCCAGTAGTCCCGGGACTAGCGGGACCGACGAGTTCTTC
13	TRBV30	-	TRBJ2-7	-	CAWTQGADGVQYF	TGTGCCTGGACTCAGGGAGCCGATGGGGTGCAGTACTTC
10	TRBV6-5	few	TRBJ1-2	-	CASYRSGYTF	TGTGCCAGCTACCGAAGTGGCTACACCTTC
14	TRBV7-9	-	TRBJ1-1	-	CASSFDPARTEAFF	TGTGCCAGCAGCTTCGACCCCGCTAGGACTGAAGCTTTCTTT
16	TRBV11-2	-	TRBJ1-6	-	CASSLVGVAYNSPLHF	TGTGCCAGCAGCTTAGTCGGGGTGGCCTATAATTCACCCCTCCACTTT
13	TRBV19	-	TRBJ2-7	-	CASSTGDSYEQYF	TGTGCCAGTAGTACAGGGGATTCCTACGAGCAGTACTTC
16	TRBV30	-	TRBJ2-3	TRBD2	CAWGTSGRARVDTQYF	TGTGCCTGGGGTACTAGCGGGAGGGCCAGGGTGGATACGCAGTATTTT
17	TRBV5-4	once	TRBJ2-2	-	CASSLSAGPSYTGELFF	TGTGCCAGCAGCTTATCGGCAGGGCCTTCGTACACCGGGGAGCTGTTTTTT
13	TRBV19	few	TRBJ1-1	TRBD1	CASTYRTGDTAFF	TGTGCCAGTACCTATCGGACAGGGGATACAGCTTTCTTT
14	TRBV9	-	TRBJ1-5	-	CASSVDSSNQPQHF	TGTGCCAGCAGCGTGGACAGTAGCAATCAGCCCCAGCATTTT
15	TRBV6-6	-	TRBJ1-6	TRBD1	CASGTGSSYNSPLHF	TGTGCCAGCGGGACAGGGAGCTCCTATAATTCACCCCTCCACTTT
14	TRBV9	-	TRBJ1-6	-	CASSVGGDSSPLHF	TGTGCCAGCAGCGTAGGAGGGGATTCTTCACCCCTCCACTTT
16	TRBV6-1	-	TRBJ2-7	-	CASSVSWDPSSYEQYF	TGTGCCAGCAGTGTTTCATGGGATCCGAGCTCCTACGAGCAGTACTTC
14	TRBV2	-	TRBJ2-1	TRBD2	CASRIEAGNNEQFF	TGTGCCAGCAGGATTGAAGCGGGGAACAATGAGCAGTTCTTC
13	TRBV11-1	-	TRBJ2-5	-	CASSLGRKETQYF	TGTGCCAGCAGCTTAGGGCGGAAAGAGACCCAGTACTTC
16	TRBV4-1	once	TRBJ1-4	TRBD1	CASSHLSGQGNEKLFF	TGCGCCAGCAGCCATCTTTCCGGACAGGGGAATGAAAAACTGTTTTTT
13	TRBV6-5	-	TRBJ1-2	-	CASGRAGNYGYTF	TGTGCCAGCGGAAGGGCAGGGAACTATGGCTACACCTTC
15	TRBV9	-	TRBJ1-2	TRBD1	CASSEGTANYYGYTF	TGTGCCAGCAGCGAAGGGACAGCGAACTACTATGGCTACACCTTC
14	TRBV14	-	TRBJ1-2	TRBD1	CASSQDNTGGGYTF	TGTGCCAGCAGCCAAGATAATACAGGGGGTGGCTACACCTTC
15	TRBV5-5	-	TRBJ2-2	TRBD2	CASSLVRGGTGELFF	TGTGCCAGCAGCTTGGTGCGGGGGGGCACCGGGGAGCTGTTTTTT
13	TRBV6-6	once	TRBJ1-2	-	CASSSDGNYGYTF	TGTGCCAGCAGTTCGGACGGGAACTATGGCTACACCTTC
13	TRBV7-2	-	TRBJ2-1	-	CASIGGVTYEQFF	TGTGCCAGCATTGGCGGGGTGACGTATGAGCAGTTCTTC
17	TRBV19	-	TRBJ2-1	-	CASSIGQAGGSYNEQFF	TGTGCCAGTAGTATTGGGCAGGCTGGGGGCTCCTACAATGAGCAGTTCTTC
13	TRBV6-1	-	TRBJ2-5	-	CANRDTGPGTQYF	TGTGCCAACAGGGACACCGGCCCAGGGACCCAGTACTTC
12	TRBV30	-	TRBJ1-3	-	CAWSGSGNTIYF	TGTGCCTGGAGTGGATCCGGAAACACCATATATTTT
13	TRBV6-5	-	TRBJ1-1	-	CASSPRGNTEAFF	TGTGCCAGCAGTCCCAGGGGTAACACTGAAGCTTTCTTT
14	TRBV18	-	TRBJ1-1	-	CASSPATGNTEAFF	TGTGCCAGCTCACCGGCGACAGGGAACACTGAAGCTTTCTTT
14	TRBV7-9	-	TRBJ1-6	-	CASSSFGYNSPLHF	TGTGCCAGCAGCTCCTTTGGATATAATTCACCCCTCCACTTT
15	TRBV28	-	TRBJ2-7	TRBD1	CASSSTGEAPYEQYF	TGTGCCAGCAGTTCGACAGGGGAGGCACCCTACGAGCAGTACTTC
12	TRBV30	-	TRBJ2-7	-	CAWSSDRYEQYF	TGTGCCTGGAGTAGCGACAGATACGAGCAGTACTTC
14	TRBV19	-	TRBJ1-5	-	CASRISGNNQPQHF	TGTGCCAGTAGAATTTCAGGGAACAATCAGCCCCAGCATTTT
14	TRBV6-5	-	TRBJ2-7	-	CASRKHSGDYEQYF	TGTGCCAGCAGAAAGCACTCCGGGGACTACGAGCAGTACTTC
15	TRBV7-2	-	TRBJ2-1	TRBD2	CASSLGTSGYNEQFF	TGTGCCAGCAGCTTAGGGACTAGCGGCTACAATGAGCAGTTCTTC
15	TRBV7-9	-	TRBJ2-1	-	CASSSPPGVRNEQFF	TGTGCCAGCAGCTCGCCCCCGGGAGTGAGGAATGAGCAGTTCTTC
12	TRBV7-9	-	TRBJ1-2	-	CASSLALYGYTF	TGTGCCAGCAGCCTGGCGCTCTATGGCTACACCTTC
14	TRBV6-5	-	TRBJ1-2	-	CASTPLAPNYGYTF	TGTGCCAGCACTCCTTTAGCTCCCAACTATGGCTACACCTTC
19	TRBV5-5	-	TRBJ2-6	TRBD2	CASSLSAGGLSSGANVLTF	TGTGCCAGCAGCCTCTCGGCGGGGGGGCTGAGCTCTGGGGCCAACGTCCTGACTTTC
15	TRBV7-8	-	TRBJ1-2	-	CASSLTLLGNYGYTF	TGTGCCAGCAGCTTAACGCTTCTCGGCAACTATGGCTACACCTTC
17	TRBV4-1	few	TRBJ2-7	-	CASSQGASSAWSYEQYF	TGCGCCAGCAGCCAAGGAGCATCTAGCGCCTGGTCCTACGAGCAGTACTTC
16	TRBV18	-	TRBJ2-3	TRBD2	CASSPPTGAGVDTQYF	TGTGCCAGCTCACCCCCTACGGGAGCGGGAGTGGATACGCAGTATTTT
20	TRBV2	-	TRBJ2-3	TRBD2	CASSEVPYGGSGGSTDTQYF	TGTGCCAGCAGTGAAGTGCCCTATGGCGGGAGCGGGGGAAGCACAGATACGCAGTATTTT
11	TRBV5-4	-	TRBJ2-1	-	CAWGSYNEQFF	TGTGCGTGGGGATCCTACAATGAGCAGTTCTTC
13	TRBV18	-	TRBJ2-5	-	CASSPGGPETQYF	TGTGCCAGCTCACCGGGGGGGCCGGAGACCCAGTACTTC
16	TRBV12-2	few	TRBJ1-5	-	CASRFLLRRCNQPQHF	TGTGCAAGTCGCTTTCTCCTCAGAAGATGCAATCAGCCCCAGCATTTT
14	TRBV7-3	-	TRBJ2-1	TRBD2	CASSLGGRSDEQFF	TGTGCCAGCAGCTTGGGCGGGAGGAGCGATGAGCAGTTCTTC
16	TRBV7-3	-	TRBJ2-3	-	CASSLNGGGSSDTQYF	TGTGCCAGCAGCTTAAATGGAGGGGGCTCCTCAGATACGCAGTATTTT
15	TRBV7-2	-	TRBJ2-7	TRBD1	CASSSRDRSTYEQYF	TGTGCCAGCAGCTCCCGGGACAGATCCACCTACGAGCAGTACTTC
15	TRBV6-5	-	TRBJ1-5	TRBD1	CASSYSGQGGQPQHF	TGTGCCAGCAGTTACTCAGGACAGGGGGGACAGCCCCAGCATTTT
15	TRBV2	-	TRBJ2-5	-	CASTPGAGYQETQYF	TGTGCCAGCACGCCCGGGGCAGGGTACCAAGAGACCCAGTACTTC
13	TRBV7-9	-	TRBJ1-2	TRBD1	CASSSDRDYGYTF	TGTGCCAGCAGCTCGGACAGGGACTATGGCTACACCTTC
14	TRBV19	-	TRBJ2-3	-	CASSNQGRWNTQYF	TGTGCCAGTAGTAACCAGGGGCGTTGGAATACGCAGTATTTT